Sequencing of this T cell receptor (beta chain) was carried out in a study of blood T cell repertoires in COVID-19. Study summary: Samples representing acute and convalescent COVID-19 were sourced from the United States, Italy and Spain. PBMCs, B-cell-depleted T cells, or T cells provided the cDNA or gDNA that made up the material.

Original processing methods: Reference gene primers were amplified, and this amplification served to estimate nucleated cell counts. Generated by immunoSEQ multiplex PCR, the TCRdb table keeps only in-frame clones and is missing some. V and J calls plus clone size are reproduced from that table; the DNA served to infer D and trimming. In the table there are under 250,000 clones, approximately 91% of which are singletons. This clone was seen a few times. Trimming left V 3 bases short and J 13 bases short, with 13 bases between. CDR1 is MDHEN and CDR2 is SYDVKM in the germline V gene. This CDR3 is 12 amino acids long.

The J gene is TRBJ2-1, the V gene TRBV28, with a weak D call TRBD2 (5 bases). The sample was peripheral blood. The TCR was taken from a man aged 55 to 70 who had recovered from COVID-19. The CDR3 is CASSFGVSYQFF. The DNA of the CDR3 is TGTGCCAGCAGTTTCGGGGTCTCCTACCAGTTCTTC.